The 28 T cell receptor beta chains below all came from one sample that was sequenced in a study of blood T cell repertoires in COVID-19 (dated by TCRdb to about 2020). The library was made by the immunoSEQ multiplex PCR assay. Drawn from immuneACCESS, this table holds only the in-frame rearrangements with V and J called that TCRdb kept. Clones are partly lost; checked studies trace under half to an unresolved V gene and leave the rest unexplained. The sample includes roughly 130,000 clones, with 80% to 90% observed a single time. The ten largest clones take up 10% of the sample. Sequencing input: peripheral blood. The source of these receptors is a man aged 55 to 70 with active or convalescent COVID-19.

V usage is TRBV4-1 and J usage is TRBJ2-2, with D perhaps matching TRBD2 (6 bases). V was shortened by 1 base and J by 5 bases, with 8 bases between the two germline ends. The germline V gene encodes CDR1 MGHRA and CDR2 YSYEKL. CDR3 length equals 14 residues. CDR3 loop: CASSQVGGTGELFF. In DNA, the CDR3 is TGCGCCAGCAGCCAAGTAGGAGGGACCGGGGAGCTGTTTTTT.

J is TRBJ1-4 and V is TRBV6-5; 9 nucleotides match TRBD1. This CDR3 spans 13 amino acids. With V trimmed by 0 bases and J by 14 bases, 4 bases remained unmatched. Germline assignment: CDR1 MNHEY and CDR2 SVGAGI. The CDR3 DNA reads as TGTGCCAGCAGTTACTCCGGGACAGGGTCGCTGTTTTTT. This codes for CASSYSGTGSLFF.

This rearrangement joins TRBV5-4 to TRBJ2-1; tentatively, D is TRBD2 (6 bases). Trimming took 0 bases from V and 10 from J, leaving 20 bases between them. Germline assignment: CDR1 SGHNT and CDR2 YYREEE (reference sequence). The CDR3 contains 16 residues. CDR3: CASSLATGEPGEEQFF. The CDR3 bases are TGTGCCAGCAGCTTGGCCACGGGAGAGCCTGGGGAGGAGCAGTTCTTC.

The chain has TRBV6-5 and TRBJ1-4; maybe TRBD1 (5 bases). V was pared by 5 bases and J by 6 bases, with 13 bases between. The CDR3 is made up of 14 amino acids. The germline V gene encodes CDR1 MNHEY and CDR2 SVGAGI. The CDR3 is CASSRQLIDEKLFF. In DNA, the CDR3 is TGTGCCAGCAGTCGACAGTTAATCGATGAAAAACTGTTTTTT.

This clone was detected only once. An end of the junction does not agree with germline; a read error may underlie this. This chain links TRBV5-5 with TRBJ1-5, with 11 bases fitting TRBD1. CDR1 is SGHKS, CDR2 YYEKEE, per germline (reference sequence). This CDR3 has 14 amino acids. The DNA for the CDR3 is TGTGCCAGCAGCAGGACAGGGGGCAAGCAGCCCCAGCATTTT. Translation: CASSRTGGKQPQHF.

This rearrangement joins TRBV7-9 to TRBJ2-5; 12 bases map to TRBD2. The CDR3 has 16 amino acids. Germline CDR1 SEHNR, CDR2 FQNEAQ (reference sequence). V gave up 1 base and J gave up 5 bases; unmatched junction bases: 5. CDR3 protein: CASSLGLAGASETQYF. In nucleotides, the CDR3 is TGTGCCAGCAGCTTAGGACTAGCGGGAGCATCTGAGACCCAGTACTTC.

In this sample, this clone turned up a few times. This chain links TRBV10-3 with TRBJ1-5, with 7 bases fitting TRBD1. The germline V gene has CDR1 ENHRY and CDR2 SYGVKD. The ends lost 6 bases at V and 3 bases at J; junction bases unmatched: 8. The CDR3 is 15 amino acids. The CDR3 DNA is TGTGCCATCAGCCGGACAGGTAATTCCAATCAGCCCCAGCATTTT. This sequence encodes CAISRTGNSNQPQHF.

This sequence joins TRBV5-5 and TRBJ1-4, with TRBD1 identical over 7 bases. In germline, CDR1 is SGHKS, CDR2 YYEKEE (reference sequence). The junction had 2 bases not matched to a gene; V was cut back by 0 bases and J by 6 bases. This CDR3 is built from 14 residues. This chain's CDR3 is CASSLAQGDEKLFF. The CDR3, as DNA: TGTGCCAGCAGCTTGGCGCAGGGGGATGAAAAACTGTTTTTT.

There are a few counts of this clone. The chain uses TRBV5-5 and TRBJ2-7; D ambiguous. This CDR3 is built from 13 residues. Germline V gives CDR1 SGHKS, CDR2 YYEKEE (reference sequence). Trimming cost V 0 bases and J 4 bases, with 8 bases left between them. This chain's CDR3 is CASSLVESYEQYF. The CDR3 nucleotides are TGTGCCAGCAGCTTGGTTGAGTCGTACGAGCAGTACTTC.

This chain connects TRBV27 to TRBJ2-4; TRBD1 might be the D (5 bases). V shed 6 bases and J shed 6 bases, with 9 bases lying between them. Germline V gives CDR1 MNHEY, CDR2 SMNVEV (reference sequence). CDR3 length: 12 residues. The CDR3 here is CASRGLTNIQYF. CDR3 coding DNA: TGTGCCAGCAGGGGGCTAACAAACATTCAGTACTTC.

In this sample, this clone turned up once. The chain has TRBV13 and TRBJ2-2, with TRBD2 as a possible D gene (6 bases). Germline loops: CDR1 PRHDT, CDR2 FYEKMQ (reference sequence). Trimming stripped 5 bases from V and 0 bases from J, with 25 bases between. The CDR3 has 20 residues. CDR3 sequence: CASSLLRLGTLPPNTGELFF. The CDR3 nucleotides are TGTGCCAGCAGCCTCTTAAGACTAGGCACCCTTCCCCCGAACACCGGGGAGCTGTTTTTT.

The chain links TRBV12-2 to TRBJ2-1; TRBD2, the table's D call, was not compared with the DNA. TRBV12-2 is shown as a pseudogene. The CDR3 extends over 16 amino acids. The CDR3 is CASRLVTSGSYNEQFF. In DNA, the CDR3 is TGTGCAAGTCGCTTAGTAACTAGCGGGAGCTACAATGAGCAGTTCTTC.

This chain's CDR3 is CASSEQGYRGQPQHF. The CDR3 DNA is TGCGCCAGCAGTGAACAGGGGTATCGAGGCCAGCCCCAGCATTTT. The chain has TRBV10-2 and TRBJ1-5; 7 positions agree with TRBD1. Germline assignment: CDR1 WSHSY and CDR2 SAAADI. The V and J ends lost 3 bases and 7 bases, in that order; junction bases with no gene match: 9. CDR3 length: 15 residues.

CDR3 protein: CASSQGLGQETQYF. The CDR3 region has the DNA TGTGCCAGCAGCCAGGGACTAGGTCAAGAGACCCAGTACTTC. The chain uses TRBV3-1 (or the pseudogene TRBV3-2) and TRBJ2-5; 8 nucleotides match TRBD2. Germline CDR1 reads LGHDT; CDR2 reads YNNKEL (reference sequence). CDR3 size: 14 residues. The V segment lost 3 bases and the J segment 2 bases; nucleotides outside the gene matches: 2.

This clone came up once. The chain joins TRBV5-4 to TRBJ2-7, with 10 bases that match TRBD1. The CDR3 runs 14 residues. V shed 3 bases, J shed 2 bases, and the junction held 2 bases outside the gene matches. The germline gives CDR1 SGHNT, CDR2 YYREEE (reference sequence). The CDR3 sequence is CASSWDRGPYEQYF. The CDR3 DNA follows: TGTGCCAGCAGCTGGGACAGGGGCCCCTACGAGCAGTACTTC.

This clone was observed once. The chain's CDR3 is CASSQDLKGPTDTQYF. CDR3 in DNA: TGTGCCAGCAGCCAAGATTTGAAGGGGCCCACAGATACGCAGTATTTT. The rearrangement joins TRBV4-2 to TRBJ2-3; maybe TRBD1 (5 bases). From germline, CDR1 is LGHNA and CDR2 YNFKEQ. The V end lost 0 bases, the J end lost 2 bases, and 12 bases lay between the germline ends. The CDR3 covers 16 residues.

This chain connects TRBV2 to TRBJ2-1, with TRBD2 matching over 9 bases. The V gene end was trimmed by 6 bases and the J gene end by 5 bases; junction bases not matched to a gene: 5. CDR1 is SNHLY and CDR2 is FYNNEI in the germline V gene. CDR3 length equals 14 residues. The CDR3 spells CASRGGLANNEQFF. Written as DNA, the CDR3 is TGTGCCAGCAGGGGGGGACTAGCCAACAATGAGCAGTTCTTC.

The chain uses TRBV9 and TRBJ1-5, with TRBD1 identical over 8 bases. Per germline, CDR1 SGDLS and CDR2 YYNGEE. The CDR3 runs to 15 residues. Trimming took 1 base from V and 6 from J; bases not matched to a gene: 6. Here the CDR3 reads CASSVSTGVGQPQHF. The CDR3 coding sequence is TGTGCCAGCAGCGTATCGACAGGGGTTGGTCAGCCCCAGCATTTT.

The chain recombines TRBV14 with TRBJ1-2; D gene unclear. The V gene lost 0 bases and the J gene lost 2 bases, with 4 bases spanning the gap. Germline assignment: CDR1 SGHDN and CDR2 FVKESK. There are 13 residues in the CDR3. The CDR3 nucleotides read TGTGCCAGCAGCCAAGAGGGCAACTATGGCTACACCTTC. Amino acids: CASSQEGNYGYTF.

The sample holds one count of this clone. The J gene is TRBJ2-3, the V gene TRBV6-6; D call uncertain. From germline, CDR1 is MNHNY and CDR2 SVGAGI (reference sequence). The CDR3 is made up of 15 amino acids. V was cut by 6 bases and J by 1 base, with 14 bases left in between. The CDR3 nucleotides read TGTGCCAGCAGGCCGCCGGGTTCTCGCACAGATACGCAGTATTTT. Translated, it gives CASRPPGSRTDTQYF.

V and J are TRBV18 and TRBJ2-5, with TRBD1 matching over 11 bases. The ends lost 3 bases at V and 5 bases at J; junction bases unmatched: 5. The germline gives CDR1 KGHSH, CDR2 LQKENI. This CDR3 comprises 15 residues. The CDR3 bases are TGTGCCAGCTCACCCGGACAGGGGGCGCGGGAGACCCAGTACTTC. Translating gives CASSPGQGARETQYF.

The chain is built from TRBV19 and TRBJ2-7; D gene unclear. The CDR3 loop spans 13 amino acids. Germline V gene sequence: CDR1 LNHDA, CDR2 SQIVND (reference sequence). V dropped 5 bases and J dropped 2 bases, with 10 bases sitting between them. The CDR3 nucleotides are TGTGCCAGTAGTTTGGCACCTCCCTACGAGCAGTACTTC. Translation gives CASSLAPPYEQYF.

This rearrangement joins TRBV5-1 to TRBJ2-7; 8 bases agree with TRBD1. Germline-derived CDR1 and CDR2 are SGHRS and YFSETQ. The V segment lost 2 bases and the J segment 4 bases; nucleotides outside the gene matches: 5. The CDR3 extends over 14 amino acids. In DNA, the CDR3 is TGCGCCAGCAGCTTACAGGGGGATATTTACGAGCAGTACTTC. Its translation: CASSLQGDIYEQYF.

The V gene is TRBV24-1, the J gene TRBJ2-6; D possibly corresponds to TRBD2 (5 bases). Trimming took off 3 bases at V and 4 bases at J, with 12 bases between the two ends. The CDR3 spans 16 residues. CDR1 KGHDR and CDR2 SFDVKD come from the germline V gene. In DNA, the CDR3 is TGTGCCACCAGTGATCCCGGGATCCCAGGGGCCAACGTCCTGACTTTC. This sequence encodes CATSDPGIPGANVLTF.

V gene TRBV2 combines with J gene TRBJ2-5; 8 bases fit TRBD2. The V segment lost 8 bases and the J segment 5 bases; nucleotides outside the gene matches: 13. Per germline, CDR1 SNHLY and CDR2 FYNNEI. The CDR3 has 15 amino acids. The chain's CDR3 is CASHGQAGAWETQYF. CDR3 coding DNA: TGTGCCAGCCATGGCCAAGCGGGAGCATGGGAGACCCAGTACTTC.

V gene TRBV28 combines with J gene TRBJ2-1; D remains ambiguous. CDR1 MDHEN and CDR2 SYDVKM come from the germline V gene. The CDR3 sequence is 11 residues long. In DNA form, the CDR3 reads TGTGCTATGGGCTCGTTCCAGGAGCAGTTCTTC. Translated: CAMGSFQEQFF.

The V call is TRBV9, the J call TRBJ1-2; 10 bases align to TRBD1. The CDR3 runs 14 residues. Unmatched junction bases numbered 8, after V lost 3 bases and J lost 9 bases. Looked up from germline, CDR1 is SGDLS and CDR2 is YYNGEE. CDR3 nucleotides: TGTGCCAGCAGCGACGCCGGGACAGGGGCGAGCTACACCTTC. Amino acids: CASSDAGTGASYTF.

Only one count was recorded for this clone. The chain links TRBV3-1 (or the pseudogene TRBV3-2) to TRBJ2-3; TRBD1 aligns across 7 bases. Germline CDR1 reads LGHDT; CDR2 reads YNNKEL (reference sequence). The ends lost 4 bases at V and 0 bases at J; junction bases unmatched: 4. This CDR3 contains 15 residues. This CDR3 reads CASSLWTGSTDTQYF. CDR3 bases: TGTGCCAGCAGCCTCTGGACAGGCAGCACAGATACGCAGTATTTT.